This entry is about one TCR beta chain. The antigen remains undetermined. The data are from a study of T-cell memory formation after mild COVID-19. Broader study findings: Clones contracting over day 15 to 85 were CD4/CD8 balanced, with later expanders leaning CD4+.

5'RACE with constant-segment primers yielded barcoded, UMI-tagged TCR alpha and TCR beta cDNA libraries. TCRdb recomputed calls from the 5' RACE reads with MiXCR, one row per CDR3 protein. Among 250,000 to 350,000 distinct CDR3 sequences, roughly 17% were seen once, and the ten largest hold about 23%. V was pared by 4 bases and J by 7 bases, with 11 bases of the junction left unmatched. Germline V gene data show CDR1 as ENHRY and CDR2 as SYGVKD. CDR3 size: 16 residues. The sequence derives from a man between 18 and 29 years old who had mild COVID-19 (a few samples of this study predate the infection). Cell type and time point are not known. The chain joins TRBV10-3 to TRBJ1-4; 8 bases map to TRBD1. The sample comprised PBMCs or a T cell subset sorted from them (not recorded which). The CDR3 loop reads CAISGKARGLGEKLFF. CDR3 sequence (DNA): TGTGCCATCAGTGGGAAGGCCAGGGGGCTTGGTGAAAAACTGTTTTTT.